This entry features one T cell receptor beta chain sequence. Produced via immunoSEQ multiplex PCR; TCRdb's table is partial and in-frame only. This table holds 50,000 to 65,000 clones, about 73% found once. Single viable CD3+CD4+CD8-CD45RO+ cells were sorted as the memory CD4+ T cells. The sample is drawn from a study of memory CD4+ T cells and cytomegalovirus serostatus. Study-wide background: Of the healthy Belgian adults, under 10 were CMV seropositive and fewer than 30 seronegative.

CDR1 SGHKS and CDR2 YYEKEE come from the germline V gene (reference sequence). The V gene lost 0 bases and the J gene lost 7 bases, with 11 bases spanning the gap. The CDR3 has 13 residues. The J gene is TRBJ2-7, the V gene TRBV5-5; D may be TRBD2 (6 bases). Material: memory CD4+ T cells from blood. The receptor comes from an adult in good health and CMV-seropositive. CDR3 amino acids: CASSLAARGEQYF. The CDR3 bases are TGTGCCAGCAGCTTGGCCGCCCGGGGGGAGCAGTACTTC.